This T cell receptor beta chain was retrieved from a study of cytomegalovirus exposure and HLA in healthy donors. The CDR3 totals 15 residues. Germline V gene lookup returns CDR1 SGHRS and CDR2 YFSETQ. The ends lost 4 bases at V and 6 bases at J; junction bases unmatched: 13. The primer mix had 60 Vbeta and 13 Jbeta primers. Libraries were prepared by immunoSEQ multiplex PCR; TCRdb keeps only in-frame clonotypes and omits some of them. In the table there are roughly 180,000 clones, around 80% of which are singletons. What was sequenced was PBMCs. This sequence was found in a man aged 40-49 years in good health and CMV-seronegative. The V and J genes are TRBV5-1 and TRBJ2-7; 7 bases match TRBD2. CDR3 sequence (DNA): TGCGCCAGCAGCCTCTTCCGACTAGCCGAGGGCGAGCAGTACTTC. Its protein is CASSLFRLAEGEQYF.